This TCR beta chain was retrieved from a study of Ad26.COV2.S vaccination and SARS-CoV-2 variants. Study summary: Ad26.COV2.S given intramuscularly, once or twice 56 days apart. Study-wide results and caveats: Reports say spike-specific CD8+ and CD4+ T cell responses covered substantial breadth after vaccination. Recipients of vaccine and of placebo showed similar breadth of their non-spike TCR repertoires. Those who received the vaccine showed greater spike-specific TCR breadth than those given placebo.

In regard to this clone: Its specificity is not known.

Repertoires were generated with immunoSEQ multiplex PCR, while TCRdb's copy carries only in-frame clones and drops some. The repertoire holds a few hundred thousand clones, with roughly 91% as singletons. Treatment described: around 19 received Ad26.COV2.S at low or high dose, single or two shots; about 5 received placebo; per-sample allocation not given. Day 63 after the first injection of vaccine or placebo was the sampling time. CDR3 length equals 16 residues. V lost 2 bases, J lost 9 bases, and 9 bases stayed unmatched. The germline V gene has CDR1 LGHNA and CDR2 YNFKEQ. This TCR was sampled from a person between 18 and 60 years old who received the Ad26.COV2.S COVID-19 vaccine or a placebo. The sample consisted of peripheral blood, taken in a trial of Ad26.COV2.S vaccine versus placebo. This chain connects TRBV4-2 to TRBJ2-1, with 11 bases lining up with TRBD1. This CDR3 reads CASSQQDRGRAVEQFF. CDR3 DNA sequence: TGTGCCAGCAGCCAACAGGACAGGGGGCGGGCGGTTGAGCAGTTCTTC.